This T cell receptor beta chain was profiled in a study of OX40 agonist ivuxolimab in advanced cancers. About the research overall: Intravenous ivuxolimab at 0.01 to 10 mg/kg was given to patients every 2 weeks. Study-wide results and limits: Clonal expansion from baseline to week 6 occurred in both CD4+ and CD8+ T cells. Low clonal expansion, among the lowest seen, marked partial responders at 0.1-3.0 mg/kg.

This clone came up once. Its matching antigen is unknown. Germline-derived CDR1 and CDR2 are SGHVS and FNYEAQ. The CDR3 covers 13 residues. V gave up 8 bases and J gave up 4 bases, with 14 bases separating them. TCRdb's table, derived via immunoSEQ multiplex PCR, lists solely in-frame clones and lacks some. The repertoire holds tens of thousands of clones, with around 84% as singletons. The origin of this receptor is an adult with an advanced solid tumor such as melanoma, head and neck, liver or kidney cancer. V and J are TRBV7-6 and TRBJ2-5; D possibly corresponds to TRBD1 (6 bases). Source: CD4+ or CD8+ T cells sorted from blood, taken in a trial of the OX40 agonist ivuxolimab. The CDR3 protein is CASGPRTAETQYF. The DNA for the CDR3 is TGTGCCAGCGGGCCCCGGACAGCAGAGACCCAGTACTTC.